Presented here are 27 T cell receptor beta chains from one specimen sequenced in a study of control samples from healthy donors and cancer patients. Assay: immunoSEQ multiplex PCR; the TCRdb copy retains only in-frame clones and omits some. This table holds about 250,000 clones, around 80% found once. The sequenced sample was PBMCs. The receptor source for this set is a woman aged 60-75 years with lung cancer.

This chain connects TRBV4-1 to TRBJ1-2, with TRBD1 matching over 9 bases. V dropped 1 base and J dropped 6; count of bases not matched to a gene: 6. Per germline, CDR1 MGHRA and CDR2 YSYEKL. The CDR3 is 15 residues long. The CDR3, as DNA: TGCGCCAGCAGCCAAGGACAGGACAGGGGCGATGGCTACACCTTC. Its translation: CASSQGQDRGDGYTF.

The gene calls are TRBV28 and TRBJ2-7, with 9 bases that match TRBD1. The CDR3 spans 16 residues. V was pared by 5 bases and J by 1 base, with 9 bases of the junction left unmatched. Germline-derived CDR1 and CDR2 are MDHEN and SYDVKM. In DNA, the CDR3 is TGTGCCAGCAGTATGCTCCGTGGACAGGGGTCCTACGAGCAGTACTTC. This encodes CASSMLRGQGSYEQYF.

The rearrangement joins TRBV19 to TRBJ2-7, with 13 bases matching TRBD2. This CDR3 is 15 amino acids long. The V gene end was trimmed by 2 bases and the J gene end by 3 bases; junction bases not matched to a gene: 1. Germline CDR1 is LNHDA and CDR2 is SQIVND (reference sequence). The CDR3 is CASSIRLAGGYEQYF. The CDR3 nucleotides are TGTGCCAGTAGTATAAGACTAGCGGGAGGCTACGAGCAGTACTTC.

V is TRBV5-4 and J is TRBJ2-7; possibly TRBD1 for D (6 bases). The V gene's germline CDR1 is SGHNT and CDR2 YYREEE (reference sequence). V lost 4 bases, J lost 2 bases, and 13 bases lay in between. The CDR3 covers 14 residues. CDR3 region: CASSLDRRTYEQYF. CDR3 DNA sequence: TGTGCCAGCAGCCTTGACAGGCGCACCTACGAGCAGTACTTC.

V and J are TRBV19 and TRBJ1-1, with 7 bases aligning to TRBD1. The CDR3 runs to 13 residues. Per the germline V gene, CDR1 is LNHDA and CDR2 is SQIVND (reference sequence). Trimming took 3 bases from V and 7 from J; bases not matched to a gene: 5. DNA of the CDR3: TGTGCCAGTAGTATCGCTCAGGGGGGTGAAGCTTTCTTT. Its translation is CASSIAQGGEAFF.

DNA of the CDR3: TGTGCCAGCAGCTCTAGAAGGAGGTCTTTCAGCACAGATACGCAGTATTTT. It codes for CASSSRRRSFSTDTQYF. This sequence joins TRBV7-6 and TRBJ2-3; TRBD2 is a possible D gene (5 bases). The germline CDR1 and CDR2 sequences are SGHVS and FNYEAQ. The CDR3 loop spans 17 amino acids. The V end lost 4 bases, the J end lost 0 bases, and 17 bases lay between the germline ends.

V gene TRBV11-1 combines with J gene TRBJ1-2; D might be TRBD1 (6 bases). V lost 5 bases to trimming and J lost 4 bases, with 11 bases between them. This CDR3 spans 13 amino acids. Germline V lookup: CDR1 SGHAT, CDR2 FQDESV (reference sequence). CDR3: CASSQGQSYGYTF. CDR3 DNA: TGTGCCAGCAGCCAAGGACAGAGCTATGGCTACACCTTC. The whole variable domain, remainder taken from reference TRBV11-1 and TRBJ1-2, is EAEVAQSPRYKITEKSQAVAFWCDPISGHATLYWYRQILGQGPELLVQFQDESVVDDSQLPKDRFSAERLKGVDSTLKIQPAELGDSAMYLCASSQGQSYGYTFGSGTRLTVV.

This clone came up once. The rearrangement joins TRBV9 to TRBJ2-2, with 9 bases that match TRBD1. CDR1 SGDLS and CDR2 YYNGEE come from the germline V gene. CDR3 length: 18 amino acids. After removal of 0 bases from V and 4 bases from J, the junction contained 10 bases not matched to a gene. The CDR3 here is CASSVVPRDRGSTGELFF. Written as DNA, the CDR3 is TGTGCCAGCAGCGTAGTTCCCAGAGACAGGGGGTCCACCGGGGAGCTGTTTTTT.

J is TRBJ2-1 and V is TRBV10-1; D not resolved. The CDR3 sequence is 13 residues long. Germline CDR1 reads WNHNN; CDR2 reads SYGVQD (reference sequence). V was clipped by 3 bases and J by 1 base, with 4 bases between them. Here the CDR3 DNA reads TGCGCCAGCAGTGACGGGTCCTACAATGAGCAGTTCTTC. It specifies CASSDGSYNEQFF.

The rearrangement uses TRBV20-1 and TRBJ1-1, with unresolved D. V dropped 4 bases and J dropped 1 base, with 4 bases sitting between them. The V gene's germline CDR1 is DFQATT and CDR2 SNEGSKA (reference sequence). This CDR3 has 11 amino acids. CDR3 bases: TGCAGTGCTACAGAGAACACTGAAGCTTTCTTT. Translated, it gives CSATENTEAFF.

V gene TRBV18 combines with J gene TRBJ1-2; a possible D gene is TRBD1 (5 bases). V lost 2 bases and J lost 2, with 12 bases in between. Germline CDR1 reads KGHSH; CDR2 reads LQKENI. This CDR3 spans 15 amino acids. The CDR3 sequence is CASSPWAGENYGYTF. The CDR3 coding sequence is TGTGCCAGCTCACCATGGGCGGGGGAAAACTATGGCTACACCTTC.

This clone came up a few times. This rearrangement joins TRBV2 to TRBJ2-1; D not resolved. The CDR3 has 11 amino acids. The ends were cut back, 5 bases at V and 3 bases at J, with 2 bases in the middle. The germline gives CDR1 SNHLY, CDR2 FYNNEI. The CDR3 DNA reads TGTGCCAGCAGTTACTACAATGAGCAGTTCTTC. Translation gives CASSYYNEQFF.

The table lists this clone with a few counts. The chain has TRBV24-1 and TRBJ1-5; D gene ambiguous. CDR3 length: 15 amino acids. V lost 4 bases, J lost 6 bases, and 15 bases lay in between. Germline assignment: CDR1 KGHDR and CDR2 SFDVKD. CDR3 sequence (DNA): TGTGCCACCAGTGAGAGAGGGTCCCGCTTTCAGCCCCAGCATTTT. Translation gives CATSERGSRFQPQHF.

The J gene is TRBJ2-5, the V gene TRBV10-3; D perhaps matches TRBD2 (5 bases). Trimming took off 3 bases at V and 5 bases at J, with 22 bases between the two ends. The CDR3 contains 17 residues. Germline loops: CDR1 ENHRY, CDR2 SYGVKD. Here the CDR3 reads CAISDFSGNLALETQYF. In DNA, the CDR3 is TGTGCCATCAGTGACTTTTCCGGGAACCTGGCCCTGGAGACCCAGTACTTC.

The J gene is TRBJ2-7, the V gene TRBV2, with a tentative D call TRBD1 (6 bases). Germline V gene sequence: CDR1 SNHLY, CDR2 FYNNEI. The CDR3 runs 14 residues. The V end was cut by 8 bases, the J end by 2 bases, with 16 bases between. The CDR3 here is CASSSDRNTYEQYF. The CDR3 bases are TGTGCCAGCTCCAGCGACAGGAACACCTACGAGCAGTACTTC.

This clone was found once. DNA of the CDR3: TGTGCCAGTAGCCACCGGGGTGTCTCCCAAGAGACCCAGTACTTC. Translation: CASSHRGVSQETQYF. This chain uses TRBV19 with TRBJ2-5, with D maybe TRBD2 (5 bases). Trimming took off 6 bases at V and 1 base at J, with 15 bases between the two ends. The CDR3 is 15 residues long. Germline V gene lookup returns CDR1 LNHDA and CDR2 SQIVND (reference sequence). Full variable domain (missing parts from reference TRBV19 and TRBJ2-5): DGGITQSPKYLFRKEGQNVTLSCEQNLNHDAMYWYRQDPGQGLRLIYYSQIVNDFQKGDIAEGYSVSREKKESFPLTVTSAQKNPTAFYLCASSHRGVSQETQYFGPGTRLLVL.

V usage is TRBV7-2 and J usage is TRBJ2-7, with 7 positions matching TRBD1. V was pared by 2 bases and J by 4 bases, with 5 bases of the junction left unmatched. Germline loops: CDR1 SGHTA, CDR2 FQGNSA. CDR3 length: 14 amino acids. CDR3 in DNA: TGTGCCAGCAGCTTACAGGGGGTGGGGTACGAGCAGTACTTC. Protein sequence: CASSLQGVGYEQYF.

The V gene is TRBV6-5, the J gene TRBJ2-7, with TRBD2 matching 11 bases. Germline loops: CDR1 MNHEY, CDR2 SVGAGI. The trim removed 5 bases at V and 1 base at J, leaving 4 bases unmatched. The CDR3 is made up of 15 amino acids. CDR3 in DNA: TGTGCCAGCAGTACGACTAGCGGGAAATCCTACGAGCAGTACTTC. Protein: CASSTTSGKSYEQYF.

V usage is TRBV2 and J usage is TRBJ1-1; 7 positions agree with TRBD1. Germline loops: CDR1 SNHLY, CDR2 FYNNEI. V gave up 8 bases and J gave up 4 bases; unmatched junction bases: 13. The CDR3 is 15 amino acids. Here the CDR3 reads CASQQGLPNPTEAFF. The CDR3 nucleotides are TGTGCCAGCCAACAGGGGCTGCCCAACCCCACTGAAGCTTTCTTT.

This sequence joins TRBV10-3 and TRBJ2-3; the match to TRBD2 covers 7 bases. This CDR3 has 15 residues. V gave up 0 bases and J gave up 6 bases; unmatched junction bases: 6. The germline V gene has CDR1 ENHRY and CDR2 SYGVKD. In nucleotides, the CDR3 is TGTGCCATCAGTGAGTCGCGCGGGGGAGTCGATACGCAGTATTTT. Its translation: CAISESRGGVDTQYF.

This rearrangement joins TRBV2 to TRBJ1-3; D is perhaps TRBD1 (5 bases). The CDR3 runs to 12 residues. Germline V gene lookup returns CDR1 SNHLY and CDR2 FYNNEI. Trimming took 3 bases from V and 8 from J, leaving 8 bases between them. The CDR3 DNA is TGTGCCAGCAGTGACTGGGGGGACACCATATATTTT. It is translated as CASSDWGDTIYF.

The CDR3 sequence: CAWSVPRRSPLHF. In nucleotides, the CDR3 is TGTGCCTGGAGTGTACCTCGCAGGTCACCCCTCCACTTT. This chain uses TRBV30 with TRBJ1-6, with D unclear. The CDR3 is made up of 13 amino acids. Germline V CDR1 and CDR2: GTSNPN, SVGIG (reference sequence). Trimming left V 0 bases short and J 10 bases short, with 10 bases between. Full variable domain (rest looked up from reference TRBV30 and TRBJ1-6): SQTIHQWPATLVQPVGSPLSLECTVEGTSNPNLYWYRQAAGRGLQLLFYSVGIGQISSEVPQNLSASRPQDRQFILSSKKLLLSDSGFYLCAWSVPRRSPLHFGNGTRLTVT.

The rearrangement uses TRBV5-4 and TRBJ2-3; D is perhaps TRBD1 or TRBD2 (5 bases each). The CDR3 spans 15 residues. Germline CDR1 and CDR2: SGHNT and YYREEE (reference sequence). Trimming removed 0 bases at V and 3 bases at J, with 11 bases between. The CDR3 nucleotides read TGTGCCAGCAGCTTGGGAGGGGTAGTTACAGATACGCAGTATTTT. Protein sequence: CASSLGGVVTDTQYF.

Note on this clone: In the same sample, other DNA sequences code for this CDR3. The rearrangement joins TRBV5-1 to TRBJ2-3, with 8 bases aligning to TRBD2. V lost 0 bases, J lost 3 bases, and 3 bases stayed unmatched. The germline V gene encodes CDR1 SGHRS and CDR2 YFSETQ. The CDR3 extends over 15 amino acids. CDR3: CASSLGAGVTDTQYF. In nucleotides, the CDR3 is TGCGCCAGCAGCTTGGGAGCGGGAGTGACAGATACGCAGTATTTT.

V is TRBV11-2 and J is TRBJ2-1; TRBD2 aligns across 13 bases. The V segment lost 4 bases and the J segment 9 bases; nucleotides outside the gene matches: 6. The CDR3 has 15 amino acids. CDR1 is SGHAT, CDR2 FQNNGV, per germline. The CDR3 DNA follows: TGTGCCAGCAGCTCGCCGGGACTAGCGGGATTTGAGCAGTTCTTC. It codes for CASSSPGLAGFEQFF.

The rearrangement joins TRBV5-1 to TRBJ2-3; 7 bases line up with TRBD1. The V gene's germline CDR1 is SGHRS and CDR2 YFSETQ. V trimming: 4 bases; J trimming: 2 bases; junction bases outside the gene matches: 7. This CDR3 has 15 residues. CDR3 DNA sequence: TGCGCCAGCAGCCAAGGACAGGCGCCCACAGATACGCAGTATTTT. It yields the protein CASSQGQAPTDTQYF.

The gene calls are TRBV7-9 and TRBJ2-7; tentative D call: TRBD2 (6 bases). The germline V gene has CDR1 SEHNR and CDR2 FQNEAQ (reference sequence). The V end lost 4 bases, the J end lost 1 base, and 8 bases lay between the germline ends. There are 13 residues in the CDR3. The CDR3 reads CASSSSGSYEQYF. The CDR3 DNA reads TGTGCCAGCAGCTCGAGCGGGTCCTACGAGCAGTACTTC.